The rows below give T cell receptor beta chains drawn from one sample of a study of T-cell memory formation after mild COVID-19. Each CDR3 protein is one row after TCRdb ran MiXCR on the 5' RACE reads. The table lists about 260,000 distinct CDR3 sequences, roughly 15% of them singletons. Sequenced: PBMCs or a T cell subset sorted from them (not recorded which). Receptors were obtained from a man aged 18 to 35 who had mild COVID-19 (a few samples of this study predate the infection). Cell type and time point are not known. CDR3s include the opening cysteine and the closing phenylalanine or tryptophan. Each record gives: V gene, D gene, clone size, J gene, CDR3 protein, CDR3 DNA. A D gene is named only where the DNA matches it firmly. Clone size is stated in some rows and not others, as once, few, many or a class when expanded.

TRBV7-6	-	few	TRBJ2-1	CASSLVIRGNEQFF	TGTGCCAGCAGCTTAGTCATACGGGGAAATGAGCAGTTCTTC
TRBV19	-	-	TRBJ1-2	CASSASPRDNNYGYTF	TGTGCCAGTAGTGCCTCACCCCGGGACAATAACTATGGCTACACCTTC
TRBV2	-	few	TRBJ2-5	CASVPQGETQYF	TGTGCCAGCGTCCCCCAGGGCGAGACCCAGTACTTC
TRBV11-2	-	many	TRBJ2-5	CASSLAGSPAGAQYF	TGTGCCAGCAGCTTAGCAGGGTCTCCCGCTGGGGCCCAGTACTTC
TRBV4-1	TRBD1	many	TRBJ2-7	CASSWPGQGAHEQYF	TGCGCCAGCAGCTGGCCGGGACAGGGGGCCCACGAGCAGTACTTC
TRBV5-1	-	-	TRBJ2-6	CASSWRIPDSGANVLTF	TGCGCCAGCAGCTGGCGGATTCCCGACTCTGGGGCCAACGTCCTGACTTTC
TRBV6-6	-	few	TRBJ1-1	CASTSGLTEAFF	TGTGCCAGCACCTCAGGCCTCACTGAAGCTTTCTTT
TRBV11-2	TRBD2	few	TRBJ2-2	CASSLAGGAAGELFF	TGTGCCAGCAGCTTAGCCGGGGGGGCCGCCGGGGAGCTGTTTTTT
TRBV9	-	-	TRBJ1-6	CASSAQGGPLHF	TGTGCCAGCAGCGCACAGGGTGGACCCCTCCACTTT
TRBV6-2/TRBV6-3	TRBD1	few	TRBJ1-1	CASSRGQGGTEAFF	TGTGCCAGCAGCCGTGGACAGGGAGGGACTGAAGCTTTCTTT
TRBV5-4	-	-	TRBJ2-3	CASSLETFRTASTDTQYF	TGTGCCAGCAGCTTGGAGACCTTCCGGACAGCGAGCACAGATACGCAGTATTTT
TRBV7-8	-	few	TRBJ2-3	CASRNRFADTQYF	TGTGCCAGCAGGAACAGGTTCGCTGATACGCAGTATTTT
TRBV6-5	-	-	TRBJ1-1	CASAETVMNTEAFF	TGTGCCAGCGCCGAGACGGTCATGAACACTGAAGCTTTCTTT
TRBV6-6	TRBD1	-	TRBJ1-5	CASSRGQGARDQPQHF	TGTGCCAGCTCTAGAGGACAGGGGGCGCGGGATCAGCCCCAGCATTTT
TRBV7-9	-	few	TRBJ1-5	CASSLASGNQPQHF	TGTGCCAGCAGCTTAGCCAGCGGCAATCAGCCCCAGCATTTT
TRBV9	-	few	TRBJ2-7	CASSVGGTYYEQYF	TGTGCCAGCAGCGTCGGGGGAACCTACTACGAGCAGTACTTC
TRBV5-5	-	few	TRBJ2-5	CASSLSFGGLETQYF	TGTGCCAGCAGCTTGTCCTTCGGGGGGCTTGAGACCCAGTACTTC
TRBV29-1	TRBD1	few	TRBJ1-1	CSVRGTESTEAFF	TGCAGCGTGCGGGGGACAGAAAGCACTGAAGCTTTCTTT
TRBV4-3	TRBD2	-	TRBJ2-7	CASSPTWTSGGEQYF	TGCGCCAGCAGCCCTACCTGGACTAGCGGGGGCGAGCAGTACTTC
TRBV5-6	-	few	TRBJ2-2	CASSAGMGAGELFF	TGTGCCAGCAGCGCAGGGATGGGGGCCGGGGAGCTGTTTTTT
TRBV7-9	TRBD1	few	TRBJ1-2	CASSRSGGDYGYTF	TGTGCCAGCAGCCGGTCAGGGGGAGACTATGGCTACACCTTC
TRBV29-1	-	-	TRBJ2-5	CSVEIGRKETQYF	TGCAGCGTTGAAATCGGCAGAAAAGAGACCCAGTACTTC
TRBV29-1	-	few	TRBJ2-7	CSVDKGPEQYF	TGCAGCGTTGATAAGGGACCCGAGCAGTACTTC
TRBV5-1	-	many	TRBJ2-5	CASVQGAPQGETQYF	TGCGCCAGCGTCCAAGGGGCACCCCAAGGAGAGACCCAGTACTTC
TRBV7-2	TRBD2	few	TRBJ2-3	CASSSLGTSGTDTQYF	TGTGCCAGCAGTTCCTTGGGGACTAGCGGAACAGATACGCAGTATTTT
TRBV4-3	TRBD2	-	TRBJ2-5	CASSQDSGGARETQYF	TGCGCCAGCAGCCAGGATAGCGGGGGGGCCAGAGAGACCCAGTACTTC
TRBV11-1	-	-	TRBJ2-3	CASSSHWTQYF	TGTGCCAGCAGCTCACACTGGACGCAGTATTTT
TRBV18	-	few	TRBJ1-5	CASSPPGPDGGQPQHF	TGTGCCAGCTCACCACCCGGTCCGGACGGTGGTCAGCCCCAGCATTTT
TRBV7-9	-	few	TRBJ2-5	CASSQGSLALEETQYF	TGTGCCAGCAGCCAGGGGTCCCTAGCGCTTGAAGAGACCCAGTACTTC
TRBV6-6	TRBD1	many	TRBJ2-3	CASSYPDRLADTQYF	TGTGCCAGCAGTTACCCGGACAGGTTGGCAGATACGCAGTATTTT
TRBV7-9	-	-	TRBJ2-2	CASSPRVQGYTGELFF	TGTGCCAGCAGCCCCCGCGTCCAGGGATACACCGGGGAGCTGTTTTTT
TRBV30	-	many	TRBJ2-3	CAWSVRSADTQYF	TGTGCCTGGAGTGTACGGTCGGCAGATACGCAGTATTTT
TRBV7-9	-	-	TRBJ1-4	CASSLVATVTMMELFF	TGTGCCAGCAGCTTAGTAGCAACGGTTACGATGATGGAACTGTTTTTT
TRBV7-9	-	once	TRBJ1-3	CASSIRPGAFSGNTIYF	TGTGCCAGCAGCATCCGTCCAGGGGCCTTCTCTGGAAACACCATATATTTT
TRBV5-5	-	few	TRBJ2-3	CASSPPSADTQYF	TGTGCCAGCAGCCCCCCCTCGGCAGATACGCAGTATTTT
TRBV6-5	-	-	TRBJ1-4	CASSSGTRLEKLFF	TGTGCCAGCAGTTCCGGGACGAGGCTCGAAAAACTGTTTTTT
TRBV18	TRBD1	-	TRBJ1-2	CASSPVSQGVYGYTF	TGTGCCAGCTCACCAGTCTCACAGGGGGTCTACGGCTACACCTTC
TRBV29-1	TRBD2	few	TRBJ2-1	CSVPGLAGAGSYNEQFF	TGCAGCGTTCCGGGACTAGCGGGGGCCGGCTCCTACAATGAGCAGTTCTTC
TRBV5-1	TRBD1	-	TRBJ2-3	CASSSGTGNTDTQYF	TGCGCCAGCAGCTCCGGGACAGGAAACACAGATACGCAGTATTTT
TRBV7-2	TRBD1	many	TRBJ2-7	CASRKTGGGSSYEQYF	TGTGCCAGCAGAAAAACAGGGGGTGGGAGCTCCTACGAGCAGTACTTC
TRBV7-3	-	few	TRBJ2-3	CASSSSPGRDTQYF	TGTGCCAGCAGCTCCTCCCCTGGTCGGGATACGCAGTATTTT
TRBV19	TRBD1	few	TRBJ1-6	CASSPKTGYSPLHF	TGTGCCAGTAGTCCGAAGACAGGGTACTCACCCCTCCACTTT
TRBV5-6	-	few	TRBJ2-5	CASSLWGRGFGTQYF	TGTGCCAGCAGCTTGTGGGGGCGCGGGTTCGGGACCCAGTACTTC
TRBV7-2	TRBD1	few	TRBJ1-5	CASSPTGNRNQPQHF	TGTGCCAGCAGCCCGACAGGGAATCGCAATCAGCCCCAGCATTTT
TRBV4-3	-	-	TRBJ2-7	CASSQDRDGSEQYF	TGCGCCAGCAGCCAAGATCGAGATGGGTCCGAGCAGTACTTC
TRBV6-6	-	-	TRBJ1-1	CASSFRPETMGGKGAFF	TGTGCCAGCAGCTTCCGGCCCGAAACTATGGGGGGAAAAGGAGCTTTCTTT